This TCR beta chain was recovered during a study of shared clonotypes between healthy human individuals. The study, taken as a whole, reports: Naive subsets tended to show greater estimated richness than memory subsets. Shared clonotypes across all four donors exceeded non-shared ones in generation probability. Donor clonotype sharing was expected to depend on sequencing depth.

The germline V gene encodes CDR1 MNHNY and CDR2 SVGAGI (reference sequence). The CDR3 loop spans 16 amino acids. Trimming cost V 0 bases and J 4 bases; bases outside gene matches: 6. TCRdb's copy holds only in-frame clones and misses some; the assay was immunoSEQ multiplex PCR. The sample lists approximately 2,000,000 clones; under 95% were seen once. With regard to this clone: Its antigen is still unknown.

The clonotype was recovered from a man aged 18 to 30 in good health. Some clones in this sample may be carry-over from other donors' samples. Source material: naive CD4+ T cells from PBMCs. As for subset: CD45RA+ positively selected. The chain links TRBV6-6 to TRBJ2-3, with 8 bases lining up with TRBD2. CDR3 coding DNA: TGTGCCAGCAGTTACTCGGCGGGAGGTCACCCAGATACGCAGTATTTT. This gives the protein CASSYSAGGHPDTQYF.